These 8 T cell receptor beta chains were sequenced from one sample in a study of spatial heterogeneity in lung cancer. Stated time point: blood at routine non-recurrence follow-up after resection. TCRdb re-analysed the 5' RACE reads in MiXCR, keeping a single row per CDR3 protein. The data hold fewer than 150,000 distinct CDR3 sequences, with roughly a tenth observed a single time. This material consisted of PBMCs, taken at follow-up. All receptors come from a female donor with early-stage non-small cell lung cancer.

This clonotype was seen many times. The chain combines TRBV7-9 with TRBJ2-7, with 11 positions matching TRBD2. Germline V gene data show CDR1 as SEHNR and CDR2 as FQNEAQ (reference sequence). V gave up 5 bases and J gave up 3 bases; unmatched junction bases: 9. This CDR3 has 16 residues. The CDR3 DNA reads as TGTGCCAGCAGCACTGGGACTAGCGGACTCAGCTACGAGCAGTACTTC. Protein: CASSTGTSGLSYEQYF. The full variable domain, rest sourced from reference TRBV7-9 and TRBJ2-7, is DTGVSQNPRHKITKRGQNVTFRCDPISEHNRLYWYRQTLGQGPEFLTYFQNEAQLEKSRLLSDRFSAERPKGSFSTLEIQRTEQGDSAMYLCASSTGTSGLSYEQYFGPGTRLTVT.

V and J are TRBV3-1 and TRBJ1-1, with TRBD1 identical over 9 bases. The CDR3 contains 15 residues. Trimming at V came to 4 bases and at J to 1 base, leaving 4 bases not matched to a gene. The germline V gene has CDR1 LGHDT and CDR2 YNNKEL (reference sequence). CDR3 in amino acids: CASSPWDRANTEAFF. The CDR3 region has the DNA TGTGCCAGCAGCCCCTGGGACAGGGCGAACACTGAAGCTTTCTTT. Complete variable domain (other parts from reference TRBV3-1 and TRBJ1-1): DTAVSQTPKYLVTQMGNDKSIKCEQNLGHDTMYWYKQDSKKFLKIMFSYNNKELIINETVPNRFSPKSPDKAHLNLHINSLELGDSAVYFCASSPWDRANTEAFFGQGTRLTVV.

The chain combines TRBV11-2 with TRBJ2-2; TRBD2 agrees at 9 bases. V dropped 4 bases and J dropped 1; count of bases not matched to a gene: 4. CDR1 and CDR2 (germline): SGHAT, FQNNGV. The CDR3 totals 16 residues. The CDR3 DNA sequence: TGTGCCAGCAGCTCCATTAGCGGGAGGAACACCGGGGAGCTGTTTTTT. Translating gives CASSSISGRNTGELFF.

The chain has TRBV18 and TRBJ1-2; the D gene is possibly TRBD1 (6 bases). V lost 0 bases and J lost 4, with 15 bases in between. The CDR3 covers 16 residues. The germline V gene encodes CDR1 KGHSH and CDR2 LQKENI. The CDR3 DNA reads as TGTGCCAGCTCACCACCGAATGGGGGCGCGGGCTATGGCTACACCTTC. It yields the protein CASSPPNGGAGYGYTF. Together with reference TRBV18 and TRBJ1-2, the CDR3 gives the full variable domain: NAGVMQNPRHLVRRRGQEARLRCSPMKGHSHVYWYRQLPEEGLKFMVYLQKENIIDESGMPKERFSAEFPKEGPSILRIQQVVRGDSAAYFCASSPPNGGAGYGYTFGSGTRLTVV.

This clonotype came up many times. The genes are TRBV20-1 and TRBJ1-1; no reliable D call. The V and J ends lost 6 bases and 0 bases respectively, with 5 bases between them. The CDR3 covers 11 residues. Germline-derived CDR1 and CDR2 are DFQATT and SNEGSKA (reference sequence). This CDR3 is CSAKMNTEAFF. In DNA form, the CDR3 reads TGCAGTGCAAAAATGAACACTGAAGCTTTCTTT.

The table lists this clonotype with a few counts. The V gene is TRBV3-1, the J gene TRBJ2-1; 9 bases are shared with TRBD1. Germline lookup yields CDR1 LGHDT and CDR2 YNNKEL (reference sequence). This CDR3 contains 14 residues. The J segment lost 5 bases and the V segment lost 6 bases, leaving 5 bases of the junction unmatched. The CDR3 region has the DNA TGTGCCAGCAGTCGACAGGGGGGACACAATGAGCAGTTCTTC. Its translation: CASSRQGGHNEQFF.

The chain combines TRBV7-9 with TRBJ2-3, with unresolved D. The germline V gene encodes CDR1 SEHNR and CDR2 FQNEAQ (reference sequence). The CDR3 totals 11 residues. V lost 5 bases and J lost 10, with 10 bases in between. The CDR3 bases are TGTGCCAGCAGCACGAGTCTTTCGCAGTATTTT. It is translated as CASSTSLSQYF.

This clonotype was counted ten times or more. This chain joins TRBV7-2 and TRBJ2-1, with 10 nucleotides matching TRBD2. Trimming removed 4 bases from V and 6 bases from J; junction bases left unmatched: 9. This CDR3 spans 16 amino acids. Germline CDR1 and CDR2: SGHTA and FQGNSA. The CDR3 protein is CASSSQSGRATNEQFF. The CDR3 region has the DNA TGTGCCAGCAGCTCACAGAGCGGGAGGGCCACCAATGAGCAGTTCTTC.